The following is a TCR beta chain sequence with its context. Its antigen is as yet unknown. This specimen comes from a study of cytomegalovirus exposure and HLA in healthy donors. Study summary: Out of 398 genotyped donors, 81% belonged to the Caucasian-associated ancestry cluster. Study-wide results and caveats: Three chains linked to CMV were shown in vitro to be specific for CMV antigens. The study flagged roughly 150 TCR beta chains as cytomegalovirus-associated. In a later analysis, DRB1 alleles had the most associated TCRs; HLA-C alleles the fewest.

PCR was performed using 60 Vbeta and 13 Jbeta primers. Repertoires were generated with immunoSEQ multiplex PCR, while TCRdb's copy carries only in-frame clones and drops some. The sample holds some 120,000 clones, over 70% seen once. The CDR3 has 15 residues. V was trimmed by 3 bases and J by 12 bases, leaving 22 bases between them. The germline V gene encodes CDR1 SGHRS and CDR2 YFSETQ. The chain is built from TRBV5-1 and TRBJ2-1, with D possibly matching TRBD2 (6 bases). The source material was PBMCs. The clonotype comes from a woman aged 18-29 years in good health and CMV-seronegative. CDR3 in amino acids: CASSSTGGAFGGQFF. CDR3 sequence (DNA): TGCGCCAGCAGCTCGACCGGCGGGGCCTTTGGGGGGCAGTTCTTC.